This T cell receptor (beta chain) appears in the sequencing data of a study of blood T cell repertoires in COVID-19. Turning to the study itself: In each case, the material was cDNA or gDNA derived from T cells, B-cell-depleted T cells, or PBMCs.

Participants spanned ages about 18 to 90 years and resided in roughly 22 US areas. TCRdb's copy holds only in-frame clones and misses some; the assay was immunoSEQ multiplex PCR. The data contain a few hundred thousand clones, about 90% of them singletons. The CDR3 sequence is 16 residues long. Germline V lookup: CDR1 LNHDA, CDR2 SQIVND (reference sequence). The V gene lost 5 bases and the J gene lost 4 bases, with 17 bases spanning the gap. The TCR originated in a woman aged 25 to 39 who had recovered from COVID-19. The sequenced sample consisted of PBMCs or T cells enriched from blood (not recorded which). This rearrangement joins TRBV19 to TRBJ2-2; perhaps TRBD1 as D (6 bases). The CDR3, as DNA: TGTGCCAGTAGTGTGACACAGGGTGTGGGCACCGGGGAGCTGTTTTTT. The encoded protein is CASSVTQGVGTGELFF.